This note documents a single T cell receptor (beta chain) sequence. Method: immunoSEQ multiplex PCR; TCRdb's copy keeps in-frame clones and lacks some. The sample shows 300,000 to 350,000 clones, roughly 90% of them seen only once. The sample originates from a study of blood T cell repertoires in COVID-19. Across the study: The cDNA or gDNA used as material had been derived from T cells, B-cell-depleted T cells, or PBMCs.

The study recruited people aged roughly 18 to 100 years across 20 to 30 US areas. Donors were grouped by their self-reported clinical history. Germline V lookup: CDR1 LNHDA, CDR2 SQIVND (reference sequence). This CDR3 has 16 residues. V was pared by 5 bases and J by 6 bases, with 12 bases of the junction left unmatched. The TCR was taken from a young woman with acute COVID-19. Sequenced material: PBMCs or T cells enriched from blood (not recorded which). This chain connects TRBV19 to TRBJ1-5, with TRBD1 matching over 8 bases. The CDR3 DNA sequence: TGTGCCAGTAGTGCATGGACAGGGCGTTTGGGTCAGCCCCAGCATTTT. Its protein product is CASSAWTGRLGQPQHF.